This TCR beta chain was identified during a study of blood T cell repertoires in COVID-19. Study summary: COVID-19 samples, acute and convalescent, were from the United States, Italy and Spain. In each case, the material was cDNA or gDNA derived from T cells, B-cell-depleted T cells, or PBMCs.

The CDR3 has 18 residues. The germline V gene encodes CDR1 LGHNA and CDR2 YNFKEQ. V lost 4 bases, J lost 10 bases, and 16 bases stayed unmatched. What the recovered Cohort 3 donors had was two negative PCRs, clearance, or symptom resolution. Libraries were prepared by immunoSEQ multiplex PCR; TCRdb keeps only in-frame clonotypes and omits some of them. The table shows more than 200,000 clones, with 85% to 95% occurring only once. The V gene is TRBV4-2, the J gene TRBJ2-1; 13 nucleotides agree with TRBD2. The sequence came from a young woman who had recovered from COVID-19. The sequencing sample was made of PBMCs or T cells enriched from blood (not recorded which). The CDR3 loop reads CASSLGLAGETIQHEQFF. CDR3 sequence (DNA): TGTGCCAGCAGCCTCGGACTAGCGGGAGAAACTATTCAGCACGAGCAGTTCTTC.